The clone carrying this T cell receptor beta chain qualifies as medium-sized (0.01 to 0.1%). Sequenced by immunoSEQ multiplex PCR; TCRdb stores in-frame clones only, minus some. The sample shows approximately 100,000 clones, over 75% of them seen only once. These data are taken from a study of PD-L1 blockade in urothelial cancer. Overall study context: The year 2014 saw patients start atezolizumab, 1,200 mg intravenously every 3 weeks. A median of about 140,000 T cells was found in the blood samples. Patients with male sex and bladder-origin urothelial cancer accounted for about 85% of the roughly 29 enrolled. It was at 3 weeks (second dose) and 6 weeks after treatment start that blood was analyzed.

The V gene's germline CDR1 is LNHDA and CDR2 SQIVND (reference sequence). The CDR3 runs 13 residues. V was pared by 3 bases and J by 11 bases, with 16 bases between. The chain joins TRBV19 to TRBJ1-1; TRBD1 is a possible D gene (6 bases). The clonotype comes from a man in his forties or fifties with urothelial cancer. This specimen consisted of PBMCs, obtained around atezolizumab (anti-PD-L1) treatment. The CDR3 spells CASSIRPDSLAFF. The CDR3 DNA reads as TGTGCCAGTAGTATCCGTCCGGACAGCTTGGCTTTCTTT.